The 29 T cell receptor beta chains given below trace back to one sample, sequenced in a study of OX40 agonist ivuxolimab in advanced cancers. Assay used: immunoSEQ multiplex PCR; TCRdb lists only in-frame clones, some missing. This table has approximately 6,900 clones, nearly 75% appearing once. Sequenced material: CD4+ or CD8+ T cells sorted from blood, taken in a trial of the OX40 agonist ivuxolimab. The receptors were sampled from an adult with an advanced solid tumor such as melanoma, head and neck, liver or kidney cancer.

This clone was picked up a small number of times. This chain uses TRBV5-1 with TRBJ1-4, with 8 bases fitting TRBD1. The CDR3 contains 16 residues. CDR1 SGHRS and CDR2 YFSETQ come from the germline V gene. V trimming: 2 bases; J trimming: 10 bases; junction bases outside the gene matches: 13. CDR3 sequence (DNA): TGCGCCAGCAGCTTTGCCGACAGGGGTCGAATTGGAAAACTGTTTTTT. The encoded protein is CASSFADRGRIGKLFF.

The CDR3 nucleotides are TGTGCCAGCAGCGTAGCTTTTGGGAGTGCGTGGGAGCAGTACTTC. The encoded protein is CASSVAFGSAWEQYF. The chain carries TRBV9 and TRBJ2-7, with D possibly TRBD2 on 5 matching bases. Germline CDR1 is SGDLS and CDR2 is YYNGEE. This CDR3 region has 15 residues. V was pared by 0 bases and J by 7 bases, with 17 bases between.

This chain connects TRBV11-2 to TRBJ2-7, with 7 bases fitting TRBD2. There are 15 residues in the CDR3. J lost 2 bases, V lost 2 bases, and 6 bases had no gene match. The germline V gene encodes CDR1 SGHAT and CDR2 FQNNGV. The CDR3 region is CASSLRASGTYEQYF. CDR3 in DNA: TGTGCCAGCAGCTTACGGGCTAGCGGCACCTACGAGCAGTACTTC. Using reference TRBV11-2 and TRBJ2-7 for the parts outside the CDR3, the full variable domain is EAGVAQSPRYKIIEKRQSVAFWCNPISGHATLYWYQQILGQGPKLLIQFQNNGVVDDSQLPKDRFSAERLKGVDSTLKIQPAKLEDSAVYLCASSLRASGTYEQYFGPGTRLTVT.

This clone was detected only a few times. The rearrangement uses TRBV5-1 and TRBJ2-7; TRBD2 might be the D (6 bases). Trimming shortened V by 3 bases and J by 6 bases, and 10 bases separated the two germline ends. Germline lookup yields CDR1 SGHRS and CDR2 YFSETQ. The CDR3 has 12 residues. The CDR3: CASSYGGREQYF. The DNA for the CDR3 is TGCGCCAGCAGCTACGGGGGTCGCGAGCAGTACTTC.

V and J are TRBV14 and TRBJ2-7; either TRBD1 or TRBD2 may supply D (6 bases each). Trimming removed 1 base from V and 3 bases from J, with 13 bases in between. Germline CDR1 is SGHDN and CDR2 is FVKESK. The CDR3 totals 15 residues. CDR3 protein: CASSQVNGGSYEQYF. CDR3 coding DNA: TGTGCCAGCAGCCAAGTCAACGGGGGCAGCTACGAGCAGTACTTC.

This clone was seen only a few times. The chain links TRBV6-1 to TRBJ1-5; 10 bases match TRBD1. The J segment lost 7 bases and the V segment lost 3 bases, leaving 12 bases of the junction unmatched. Germline loops: CDR1 MNHNS, CDR2 SASEGT. The CDR3 spans 17 residues. CDR3 in DNA: TGTGCCAGCAGTGAGTTCGGGACAGGGGCTTTGGGACAGCCCCAGCATTTT. It encodes CASSEFGTGALGQPQHF.

V is TRBV19 and J is TRBJ2-1; 7 nucleotides line up with TRBD1. V lost 9 bases and J lost 7; bases outside the gene matches: 15. The CDR3 length is 15 residues. Germline values: CDR1 LNHDA, CDR2 SQIVND (reference sequence). CDR3 residues: CASKTQGSLKNEQFF. The DNA for the CDR3 is TGTGCCAGCAAAACACAGGGGTCATTGAAGAATGAGCAGTTCTTC.

The chain combines TRBV6-1 with TRBJ2-7, with a possible D match to TRBD1 (5 bases). Looked up from germline, CDR1 is MNHNS and CDR2 is SASEGT. The CDR3 sequence is 14 residues long. V lost 5 bases and J 3 bases, leaving 14 bases between the germline ends. In DNA, the CDR3 is TGTGCCAGCAGTTTAGGGGATCTGGGCTACGAGCAGTACTTC. This sequence encodes CASSLGDLGYEQYF.

The chain uses TRBV6-5 and TRBJ2-3; 9 bases line up with TRBD2. Per germline, CDR1 MNHEY and CDR2 SVGAGI. The CDR3 loop spans 15 amino acids. The V segment lost 3 bases and the J segment 5 bases; nucleotides outside the gene matches: 6. Here the CDR3 reads CASSYSLAGVDTQYF. The CDR3 DNA is TGTGCCAGCAGTTATTCGTTAGCGGGGGTAGATACGCAGTATTTT.

This rearrangement joins TRBV13 to TRBJ2-7; no reliable D call. The ends were cut back, 0 bases at V and 2 bases at J, with 14 bases in the middle. Germline CDR1 PRHDT, CDR2 FYEKMQ (reference sequence). This CDR3 comprises 16 residues. The DNA for the CDR3 is TGTGCCAGCAGCTTAGGAAATTGGGATAGGGCCTACGAGCAGTACTTC. This translates into CASSLGNWDRAYEQYF.

The chain combines TRBV6-5 with TRBJ1-1, with D uncertain. CDR1 and CDR2 (germline): MNHEY, SVGAGI. CDR3 length: 15 amino acids. V lost 0 bases and J lost 0, with 8 bases in between. The CDR3 reads CASSYSATLNTEAFF. Here the CDR3 DNA reads TGTGCCAGCAGTTACTCGGCTACTCTGAACACTGAAGCTTTCTTT.

Worth noting for this clone: Different DNA sequences within this sample yield the same CDR3. The chain recombines TRBV11-2 with TRBJ1-2; the match to TRBD1 covers 7 bases. V lost 0 bases to trimming and J lost 4 bases; unmatched junction nucleotides: 5. Looked up from germline, CDR1 is SGHAT and CDR2 is FQNNGV. CDR3 length equals 15 residues. CDR3 protein: CASSLDSQGGYGYTF. DNA of the CDR3: TGTGCCAGCAGCTTAGATAGCCAGGGGGGCTATGGCTACACCTTC.

The chain couples TRBV19 to TRBJ2-6; no clear D. The V gene's germline CDR1 is LNHDA and CDR2 SQIVND (reference sequence). The CDR3 length is 15 residues. Trimming pared 3 bases from V and 4 bases from J, leaving 10 bases between. The CDR3 loop reads CASSIPGVGANVLTF. As DNA, the CDR3 is TGTGCCAGTAGTATCCCGGGTGTCGGGGCCAACGTCCTGACTTTC.

V gene TRBV13 combines with J gene TRBJ2-1; D gene uncertain. There are 13 residues in the CDR3. Germline lookup yields CDR1 PRHDT and CDR2 FYEKMQ (reference sequence). V dropped 6 bases and J dropped 3 bases, with 9 bases sitting between them. CDR3 nucleotide sequence: TGTGCCAGCAGGGAAGGGATCTACAATGAGCAGTTCTTC. Its protein is CASREGIYNEQFF.

This clone was counted a few times. J is TRBJ2-1 and V is TRBV15, with 8 bases matching TRBD1. The CDR3 is made up of 16 amino acids. Trimming removed 0 bases from V and 3 bases from J; junction bases left unmatched: 4. Germline lookup yields CDR1 LNHNV and CDR2 YYDKDF (reference sequence). CDR3 sequence (DNA): TGTGCCACCAGCAGAGATTGGGGACAGGACTACAATGAGCAGTTCTTC. Translation: CATSRDWGQDYNEQFF.

The chain is built from TRBV9 and TRBJ2-2, with unresolved D. Germline V gene sequence: CDR1 SGDLS, CDR2 YYNGEE. Trimming removed 3 bases at V and 2 bases at J, with 17 bases between. CDR3 size: 17 residues. CDR3 loop: CASSGKDGAVNTGELFF. The CDR3, as DNA: TGTGCCAGCAGCGGAAAGGACGGTGCGGTAAACACCGGGGAGCTGTTTTTT.

V and J are TRBV27 and TRBJ2-7, with 10 bases fitting TRBD2. V gave up 5 bases and J gave up 2 bases; unmatched junction bases: 3. CDR3 length equals 14 residues. Germline lookup yields CDR1 MNHEY and CDR2 SMNVEV (reference sequence). CDR3 bases: TGTGCCAGCAGTCCTCTAGCGGGGGCCTACGAGCAGTACTTC. Translated, it gives CASSPLAGAYEQYF.

CDR3 coding DNA: TGTGCCAGCAGTCTGAGCCGGGGCTACGAGCAGTACTTC. Its protein is CASSLSRGYEQYF. The chain recombines TRBV2 with TRBJ2-7, with a possible D match to TRBD2 (5 bases). The CDR3 length is 13 residues. The germline gives CDR1 SNHLY, CDR2 FYNNEI. Trimming stripped 5 bases from V and 3 bases from J, with 11 bases between.

The CDR3 sequence: CASSTTGGNEQFF. The CDR3 DNA sequence: TGTGCCAGTAGTACTACAGGGGGCAATGAGCAGTTCTTC. The chain carries TRBV19 and TRBJ2-1; 8 positions match TRBD1. This CDR3 spans 13 amino acids. Germline V gene sequence: CDR1 LNHDA, CDR2 SQIVND (reference sequence). J gave up 6 bases and V 4 bases, and 2 bases lay outside the gene matches.

The chain is built from TRBV19 and TRBJ2-1; D is undetermined. Trimming removed 5 bases at V and 0 bases at J, with 14 bases between. Germline V gene lookup returns CDR1 LNHDA and CDR2 SQIVND (reference sequence). There are 16 residues in the CDR3. The CDR3 sequence: CASSPQASYSYNEQFF. The CDR3 region has the DNA TGTGCCAGTAGTCCCCAGGCCAGTTACTCCTACAATGAGCAGTTCTTC.

CDR3 nucleotide sequence: TGTGCCACCAACGCGGGGACAGGTAACTACGAGCAGTACTTC. It encodes CATNAGTGNYEQYF. This chain links TRBV2 with TRBJ2-7; TRBD1 matches at 8 bases. In germline, CDR1 is SNHLY, CDR2 FYNNEI. Unmatched junction bases numbered 11, after V lost 10 bases and J lost 3 bases. The CDR3 has 14 amino acids.

This clone has just one count. J is TRBJ1-4 and V is TRBV10-3, with 7 bases that match TRBD1. CDR3 size: 14 residues. Germline V gives CDR1 ENHRY, CDR2 SYGVKD. Losses at the gene ends were 5 bases for V and 7 bases for J; bases not matched to a gene: 7. The DNA of the CDR3 is TGTGCCATCAGTTCCGGGACAGATCGTGAAAAACTGTTTTTT. Translating gives CAISSGTDREKLFF.

The chain links TRBV4-1 to TRBJ2-3; 16 nucleotides match TRBD2. Germline CDR1 and CDR2: MGHRA and YSYEKL. The CDR3 loop spans 17 amino acids. V was clipped by 4 bases and J by 0 bases; unmatched bases: 1. The CDR3 DNA is TGCGCCAGCAGCCCGGGACTAGCGGGGGGGAGCACAGATACGCAGTATTTT. Translating it yields CASSPGLAGGSTDTQYF.

The J gene is TRBJ2-1, the V gene TRBV9; TRBD2 might be the D (5 bases). V shed 3 bases and J shed 0 bases, with 7 bases lying between them. This CDR3 contains 14 residues. CDR1 and CDR2 (germline): SGDLS, YYNGEE. The CDR3 nucleotides read TGTGCCAGCAGCGCGGGGAGCTCCTACAATGAGCAGTTCTTC. Its translation: CASSAGSSYNEQFF. The whole variable domain, filled in from reference TRBV9 and TRBJ2-1, reads DSGVTQTPKHLITATGQRVTLRCSPRSGDLSVYWYQQSLDQGLQFLIQYYNGEERAKGNILERFSAQQFPDLHSELNLSSLELGDSALYFCASSAGSSYNEQFFGPGTRLTVL.

The chain is built from TRBV6-1 and TRBJ2-6; D gene uncertain. Trimming took off 0 bases at V and 0 bases at J, with 0 bases between the two ends. The CDR3 loop spans 14 amino acids. Germline V gene sequence: CDR1 MNHNS, CDR2 SASEGT. DNA of the CDR3: TGTGCCAGCAGTGAAGCCTCTGGGGCCAACGTCCTGACTTTC. The encoded protein is CASSEASGANVLTF.

The chain joins TRBV19 to TRBJ2-2, with 9 bases identical to TRBD1. The CDR3 is made up of 14 amino acids. The J segment lost 7 bases and the V segment lost 8 bases, leaving 8 bases of the junction unmatched. Germline V gene sequence: CDR1 LNHDA, CDR2 SQIVND (reference sequence). The CDR3 nucleotides are TGTGCCAGTCGGCCCACAGGGGGCAGCGGGGAGCTGTTTTTT. This encodes CASRPTGGSGELFF.

The chain couples TRBV11-2 to TRBJ1-4; a weak D match, TRBD1 (5 bases). Germline V gives CDR1 SGHAT, CDR2 FQNNGV. The germline V and J ends were trimmed by 3 bases and 8 bases, with 16 bases remaining between them. This CDR3 spans 15 amino acids. The CDR3 spells CASSFSGGEGEKLFF. CDR3 sequence (DNA): TGTGCCAGCAGCTTTTCCGGGGGAGAGGGCGAAAAACTGTTTTTT.

V gene TRBV10-2 combines with J gene TRBJ1-2; D may be TRBD1 (6 bases). The germline CDR1 and CDR2 sequences are WSHSY and SAAADI. V lost 7 bases to trimming and J lost 0 bases, with 15 bases between them. CDR3 length: 15 amino acids. CDR3 loop: CASMGLRTANYGYTF. The CDR3 DNA follows: TGCGCCAGCATGGGACTCCGGACAGCTAACTATGGCTACACCTTC.

The chain recombines TRBV7-6 with TRBJ1-2, with D hard to call. The V and J ends lost 1 base and 6 bases respectively, with 15 bases between them. Germline CDR1 reads SGHVS; CDR2 reads FNYEAQ. CDR3 length: 15 amino acids. This CDR3 is CASSLGILGQDGYTF. CDR3 coding DNA: TGTGCCAGCAGCTTAGGCATTCTAGGGCAGGATGGCTACACCTTC.